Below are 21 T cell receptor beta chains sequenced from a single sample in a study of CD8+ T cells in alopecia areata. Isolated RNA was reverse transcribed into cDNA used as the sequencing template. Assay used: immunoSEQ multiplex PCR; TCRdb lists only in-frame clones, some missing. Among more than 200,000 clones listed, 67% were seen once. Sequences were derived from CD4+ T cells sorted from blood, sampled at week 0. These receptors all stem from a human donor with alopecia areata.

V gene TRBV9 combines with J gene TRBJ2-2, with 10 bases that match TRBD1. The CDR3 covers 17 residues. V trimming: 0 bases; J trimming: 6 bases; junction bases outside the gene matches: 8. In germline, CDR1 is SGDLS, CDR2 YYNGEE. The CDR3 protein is CASSVVPTGGLAGELFF. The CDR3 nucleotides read TGTGCCAGCAGCGTAGTCCCGACAGGGGGCCTAGCCGGGGAGCTGTTTTTT.

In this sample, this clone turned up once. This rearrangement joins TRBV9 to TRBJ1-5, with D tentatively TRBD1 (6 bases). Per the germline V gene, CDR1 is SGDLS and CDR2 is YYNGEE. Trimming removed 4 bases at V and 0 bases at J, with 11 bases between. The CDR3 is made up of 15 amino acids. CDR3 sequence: CASSRQEDSNQPQHF. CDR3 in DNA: TGTGCCAGCAGCAGACAGGAGGATAGCAATCAGCCCCAGCATTTT. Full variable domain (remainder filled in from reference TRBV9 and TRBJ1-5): DSGVTQTPKHLITATGQRVTLRCSPRSGDLSVYWYQQSLDQGLQFLIQYYNGEERAKGNILERFSAQQFPDLHSELNLSSLELGDSALYFCASSRQEDSNQPQHFGDGTRLSIL.

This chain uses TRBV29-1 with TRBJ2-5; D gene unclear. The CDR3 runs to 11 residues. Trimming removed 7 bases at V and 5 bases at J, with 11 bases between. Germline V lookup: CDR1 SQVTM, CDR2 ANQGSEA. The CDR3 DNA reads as TGCAGCGGGTTGGATAGGGAGACCCAGTACTTC. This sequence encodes CSGLDRETQYF. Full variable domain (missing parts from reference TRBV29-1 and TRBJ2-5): SAVISQKPSRDICQRGTSLTIQCQVDSQVTMMFWYRQQPGQSLTLIATANQGSEATYESGFVIDKFPISRPNLTFSTLTVSNMSPEDSSIYLCSGLDRETQYFGPGTRLLVL.

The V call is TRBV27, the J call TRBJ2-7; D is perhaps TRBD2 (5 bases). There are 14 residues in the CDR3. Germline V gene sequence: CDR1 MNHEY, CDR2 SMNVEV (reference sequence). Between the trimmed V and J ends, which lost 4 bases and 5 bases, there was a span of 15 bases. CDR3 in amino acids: CASSSATGSHEQYF. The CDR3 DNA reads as TGTGCCAGCAGTTCAGCCACGGGGTCCCACGAGCAGTACTTC.

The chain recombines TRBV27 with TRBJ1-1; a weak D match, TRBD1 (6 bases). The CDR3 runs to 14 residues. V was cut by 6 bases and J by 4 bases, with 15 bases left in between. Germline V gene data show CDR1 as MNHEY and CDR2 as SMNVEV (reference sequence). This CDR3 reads CASRRDKPSTEAFF. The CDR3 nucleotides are TGTGCCAGCAGGCGGGACAAGCCTAGCACTGAAGCTTTCTTT.

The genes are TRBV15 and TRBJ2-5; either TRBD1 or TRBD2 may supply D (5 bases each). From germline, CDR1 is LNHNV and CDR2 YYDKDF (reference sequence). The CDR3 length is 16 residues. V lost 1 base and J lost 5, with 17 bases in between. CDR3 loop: CATSRGGTHLRETQYF. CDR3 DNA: TGTGCCACCAGCAGAGGAGGGACGCACCTTCGGGAGACCCAGTACTTC.

The CDR3 region has the DNA TGTGCCATCAGGGCGGAGGGGCCTGAGCAGTACTTC. Translation gives CAIRAEGPEQYF. This chain links TRBV10-3 with TRBJ2-7, with TRBD2 as a possible D gene (6 bases). The length of the CDR3 is 12 residues. Looked up from germline, CDR1 is ENHRY and CDR2 is SYGVKD. Trimming shortened V by 6 bases and J by 7 bases, and 13 bases separated the two germline ends.

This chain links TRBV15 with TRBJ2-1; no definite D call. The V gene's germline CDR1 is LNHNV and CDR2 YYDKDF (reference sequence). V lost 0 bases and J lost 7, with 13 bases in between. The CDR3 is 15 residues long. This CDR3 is CATSRDRLQLNEQFF. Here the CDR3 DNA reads TGTGCCACCAGCAGAGATCGCCTACAGCTGAATGAGCAGTTCTTC.

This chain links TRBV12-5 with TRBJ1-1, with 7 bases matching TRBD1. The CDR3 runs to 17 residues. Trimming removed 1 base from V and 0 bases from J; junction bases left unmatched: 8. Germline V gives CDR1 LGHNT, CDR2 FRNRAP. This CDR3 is CASGLGQGDVMNTEAFF. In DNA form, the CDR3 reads TGTGCTAGTGGTTTGGGACAGGGCGATGTCATGAACACTGAAGCTTTCTTT.

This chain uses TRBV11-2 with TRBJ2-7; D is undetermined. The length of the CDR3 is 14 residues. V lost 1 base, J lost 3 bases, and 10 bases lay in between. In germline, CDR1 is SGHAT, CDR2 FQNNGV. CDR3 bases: TGTGCCAGCAGCTTAGCGTTGGAAGGCTACGAGCAGTACTTC. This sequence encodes CASSLALEGYEQYF.

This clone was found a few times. The chain's CDR3 is CASSDRVYGYTF. The DNA of the CDR3 is TGTGCCAGCAGTGACAGGGTATATGGCTACACCTTC. V usage is TRBV6-5 and J usage is TRBJ1-2, with 7 nucleotides matching TRBD1. Losses at the gene ends were 5 bases for V and 5 bases for J; bases not matched to a gene: 2. Per germline, CDR1 MNHEY and CDR2 SVGAGI. This CDR3 spans 12 amino acids.

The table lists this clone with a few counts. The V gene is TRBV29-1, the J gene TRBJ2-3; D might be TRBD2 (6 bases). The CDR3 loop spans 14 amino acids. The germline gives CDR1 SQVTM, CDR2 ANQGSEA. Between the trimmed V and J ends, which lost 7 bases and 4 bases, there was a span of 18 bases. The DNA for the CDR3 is TGCAGCGCCCGGCCGGAGGGGAGGCCAGATACGCAGTATTTT. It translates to CSARPEGRPDTQYF.

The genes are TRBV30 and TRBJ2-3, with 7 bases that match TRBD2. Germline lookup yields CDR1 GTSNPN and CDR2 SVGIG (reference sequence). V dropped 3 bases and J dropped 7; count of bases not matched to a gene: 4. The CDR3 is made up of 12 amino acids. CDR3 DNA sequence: TGTGCCTGGAGCGGGGGGTCCTATACGCAGTATTTT. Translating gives CAWSGGSYTQYF.

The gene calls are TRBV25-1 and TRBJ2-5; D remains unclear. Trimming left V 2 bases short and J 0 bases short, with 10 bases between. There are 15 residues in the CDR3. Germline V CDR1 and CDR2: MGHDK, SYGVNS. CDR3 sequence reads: CASSEGWGYQETQYF. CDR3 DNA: TGTGCCAGCAGTGAAGGATGGGGATACCAAGAGACCCAGTACTTC.

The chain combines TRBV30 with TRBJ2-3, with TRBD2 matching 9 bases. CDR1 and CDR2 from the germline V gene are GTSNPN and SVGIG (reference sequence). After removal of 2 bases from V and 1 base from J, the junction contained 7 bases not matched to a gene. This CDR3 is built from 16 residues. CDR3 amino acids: CAWSTFSGGRTDTQYF. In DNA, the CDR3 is TGTGCCTGGAGTACCTTTAGCGGGGGCCGCACAGATACGCAGTATTTT.

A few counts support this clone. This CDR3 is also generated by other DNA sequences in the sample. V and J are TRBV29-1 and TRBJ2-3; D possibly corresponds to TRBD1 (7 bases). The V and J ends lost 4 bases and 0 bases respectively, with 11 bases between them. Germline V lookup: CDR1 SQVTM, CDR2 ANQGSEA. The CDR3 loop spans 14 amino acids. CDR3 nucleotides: TGCAGCGTTGTGCGGGACAGAAGCACAGATACGCAGTATTTT. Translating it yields CSVVRDRSTDTQYF.

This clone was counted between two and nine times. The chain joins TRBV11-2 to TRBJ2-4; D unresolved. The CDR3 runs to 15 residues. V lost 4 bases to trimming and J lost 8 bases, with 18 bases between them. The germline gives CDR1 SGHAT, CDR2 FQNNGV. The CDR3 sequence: CASSSYRPAGDIQYF. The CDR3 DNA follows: TGTGCCAGCAGCTCTTATAGACCGGCTGGTGACATTCAGTACTTC.

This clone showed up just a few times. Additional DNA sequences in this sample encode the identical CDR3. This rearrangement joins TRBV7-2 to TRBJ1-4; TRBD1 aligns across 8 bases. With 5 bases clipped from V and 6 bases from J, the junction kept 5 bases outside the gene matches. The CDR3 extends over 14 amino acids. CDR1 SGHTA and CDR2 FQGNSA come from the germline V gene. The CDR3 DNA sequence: TGTGCCAGCAGCCGACAGGGGAGGGATGAAAAACTGTTTTTT. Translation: CASSRQGRDEKLFF.

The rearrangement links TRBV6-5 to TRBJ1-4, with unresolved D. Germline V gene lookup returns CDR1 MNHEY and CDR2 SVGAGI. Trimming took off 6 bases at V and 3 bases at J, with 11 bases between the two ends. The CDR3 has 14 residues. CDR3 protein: CASRPLSANEKLFF. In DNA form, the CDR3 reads TGTGCCAGCAGGCCCCTATCGGCTAATGAAAAACTGTTTTTT.

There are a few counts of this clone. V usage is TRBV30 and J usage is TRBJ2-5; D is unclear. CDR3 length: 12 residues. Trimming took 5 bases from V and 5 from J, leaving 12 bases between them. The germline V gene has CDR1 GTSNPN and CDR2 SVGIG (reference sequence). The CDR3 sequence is CAWSTTRETQYF. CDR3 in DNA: TGTGCCTGGTCCACGACTCGGGAGACCCAGTACTTC.

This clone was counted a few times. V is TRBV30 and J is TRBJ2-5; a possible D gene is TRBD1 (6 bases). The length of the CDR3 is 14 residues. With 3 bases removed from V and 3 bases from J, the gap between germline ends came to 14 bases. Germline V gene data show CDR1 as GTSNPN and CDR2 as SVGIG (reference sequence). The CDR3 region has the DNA TGTGCCTGGAGCGAGGGGGACCCTAAAGAGACCCAGTACTTC. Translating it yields CAWSEGDPKETQYF.